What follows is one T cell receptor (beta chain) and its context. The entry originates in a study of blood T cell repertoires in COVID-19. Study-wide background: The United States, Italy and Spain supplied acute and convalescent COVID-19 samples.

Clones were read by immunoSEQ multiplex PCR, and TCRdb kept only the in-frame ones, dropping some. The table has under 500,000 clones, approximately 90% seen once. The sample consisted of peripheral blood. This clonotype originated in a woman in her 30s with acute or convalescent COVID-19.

This CDR3 is CASSAGGLGGYTF. DNA of the CDR3: TGTGCCAGCAGCGCGGGGGGTTTAGGAGGCTACACCTTC. This chain connects TRBV11-2 to TRBJ1-2, with D maybe TRBD1 (5 bases). CDR1 is SGHAT and CDR2 is FQNNGV in the germline V gene. Trimming shortened V by 5 bases and J by 8 bases, and 15 bases separated the two germline ends. The CDR3 consists of 13 residues.